The rows below give T cell receptor beta chains drawn from one sample of a study of early T cells in non-severe SARS-CoV-2 infection. TCRdb independently ran MiXCR on the 5' RACE reads; one entry per CDR3 protein. Of roughly 83,000 distinct CDR3 sequences in the sample, 8.5% to 12% were seen once. The sequences come from whole blood, collected at baseline. These receptors came from an adult who was a healthcare worker with PCR-confirmed SARS-CoV-2 infection or an uninfected control (not recorded which). The CDR3 runs from the conserved cysteine through the conserved F or W. D genes are given only for firm matches. Clone size appears in some rows only: once, few, many, or a class for an expanded clone.

d_call	j_call	v_call	clone_size	cdr3_aa	cdr3_nt
.	TRBJ2-2	TRBV7-3	.	CASSRLVTGELFF	TGTGCCAGCAGCCGACTAGTTACTGGGGAGCTGTTTTTT
TRBD1	TRBJ1-1	TRBV24-1	.	CATSGVRGTEAFF	TGTGCCACCAGTGGGGTCAGGGGGACTGAAGCTTTCTTT
.	TRBJ2-1	TRBV25-1	many	CASSEGPTGTNEQFF	TGTGCCAGCAGTGAGGGGCCTACCGGCACCAACGAGCAGTTCTTC
TRBD2	TRBJ2-7	TRBV6-1	.	CASPPTSGGPNEQYF	TGTGCCAGCCCGCCGACTAGCGGGGGGCCCAACGAGCAGTACTTC
.	TRBJ2-4	TRBV20-1	many	CSAREGGAKNIQYF	TGCAGTGCTAGAGAAGGTGGGGCCAAAAACATTCAGTACTTC
TRBD1	TRBJ1-6	TRBV28	.	CASDAGQGNSPLHF	TGTGCCAGCGACGCGGGACAGGGTAATTCACCCCTCCACTTT
.	TRBJ2-1	TRBV18	few	CASSPASGNEQFF	TGTGCCAGCTCACCCGCTTCCGGGAATGAGCAGTTCTTC
TRBD2	TRBJ2-1	TRBV28	.	CASSSSGRGNEQFF	TGTGCCAGCAGTTCTAGCGGGAGGGGCAATGAGCAGTTCTTC
.	TRBJ2-2	TRBV5-5	many	CASSIGPSPNTGELFF	TGTGCCAGCAGCATTGGACCTTCCCCGAACACCGGGGAGCTGTTTTTT
TRBD2	TRBJ2-5	TRBV7-8	many	CASSLGLAGGPGF	TGTGCCAGCAGCTTGGGACTAGCGGGAGGGCCGGGCTTC
.	TRBJ2-2	TRBV7-9	few	CASSSGTQAGELFF	TGTGCCAGCAGCTCCGGGACCCAGGCCGGGGAGCTGTTTTTT
TRBD1	TRBJ2-1	TRBV3-1	many	CASSRTGGGYNEQFF	TGTGCCAGCAGCCGGACAGGGGGCGGATACAATGAGCAGTTCTTC
TRBD2	TRBJ2-7	TRBV11-2	many	CASSSGGGGYEQYF	TGTGCCAGCAGCTCCGGAGGCGGGGGCTACGAGCAGTACTTC
.	TRBJ2-7	TRBV12-3/TRBV12-4	few	CASSFRSGYEQYF	TGTGCCAGCAGTTTTAGGTCTGGGTACGAGCAGTACTTC
TRBD2	TRBJ2-7	TRBV7-2	.	CASRPTSGSPGEQYF	TGTGCCAGCAGACCGACTAGCGGGAGCCCCGGCGAGCAGTACTTC
TRBD2	TRBJ2-7	TRBV10-3	.	CAISGTSGVSYEQYF	TGTGCCATCAGCGGCACTAGCGGGGTCTCCTACGAGCAGTACTTC
TRBD2	TRBJ2-1	TRBV20-1	many	CSASPPTSGYNEQFF	TGCAGTGCTAGCCCCCCGACTAGCGGATACAATGAGCAGTTCTTC
.	TRBJ1-3	TRBV7-9	few	CASSSRTTDYSGNTIYF	TGTGCCAGCAGCTCCCGAACGACGGACTACTCTGGAAACACCATATATTTT
.	TRBJ2-7	TRBV7-9	few	CASSSLSSSVAYEQYF	TGTGCCAGCAGCTCGCTCAGCTCATCGGTTGCCTACGAGCAGTACTTC
.	TRBJ2-3	TRBV14	few	CASSQDWQFDTQYF	TGTGCCAGCAGCCAAGATTGGCAGTTCGATACGCAGTATTTT
TRBD1	TRBJ1-4	TRBV30	.	CAWSGASQGAYEKLFF	TGTGCCTGGAGTGGAGCCTCACAGGGGGCGTACGAAAAACTGTTTTTT
.	TRBJ2-7	TRBV5-5	.	CASSPRNTLYEQYF	TGTGCCAGCAGCCCGAGGAACACCCTCTACGAGCAGTACTTC
.	TRBJ2-5	TRBV6-5	.	CASRDYLGQETQYF	TGTGCCAGCAGGGATTATCTCGGCCAAGAGACCCAGTACTTC
.	TRBJ1-1	TRBV27	.	CASRERMNTEAFF	TGTGCCAGCAGGGAAAGAATGAACACTGAAGCTTTCTTT
TRBD2	TRBJ2-7	TRBV11-2	.	CASSLTGTTNYEQYF	TGTGCCAGCAGCTTGACCGGGACTACCAACTACGAGCAGTACTTC
TRBD2	TRBJ2-1	TRBV5-1	.	CASSSRLAGRGGYEQFF	TGCGCCAGCAGCTCCCGACTAGCGGGAAGAGGGGGGTATGAGCAGTTCTTC
TRBD1	TRBJ1-2	TRBV4-1	few	CASSQDYVRGQGANNYGYTF	TGCGCCAGCAGCCAAGATTATGTTCGGGGACAGGGGGCCAATAACTATGGCTACACCTTC
.	TRBJ2-6	TRBV4-1	.	CASSPEGFGANVLTF	TGCGCCAGCAGCCCAGAGGGTTTTGGGGCCAACGTCCTGACTTTC
TRBD2	TRBJ2-3	TRBV27	few	CASSSVAGGGSDTQYF	TGTGCCAGCAGTTCAGTAGCGGGAGGCGGGTCAGATACGCAGTATTTT
.	TRBJ2-7	TRBV7-9	many	CASSLAGGLSYEQYF	TGTGCCAGCAGCTTAGCGGGCGGTCTCTCCTACGAGCAGTACTTC
TRBD1	TRBJ2-7	TRBV7-6	many	CASSTGQGGTYEQYF	TGTGCCAGCAGCACCGGACAGGGGGGGACCTACGAGCAGTACTTC
.	TRBJ2-1	TRBV4-1	few	CASSQTEDHNEQFF	TGCGCCAGCAGCCAGACCGAAGACCACAATGAGCAGTTCTTC
.	TRBJ1-1	TRBV24-1	.	CATSDGQSRTEAFF	TGTGCCACCAGTGATGGACAGTCTCGAACTGAAGCTTTCTTT
.	TRBJ2-5	TRBV6-2/TRBV6-3	.	CASSVIGSQETQYF	TGTGCCAGCAGCGTTATAGGGTCCCAAGAGACCCAGTACTTC
.	TRBJ2-1	TRBV6-6	many	CASSYRLLVGEQFF	TGTGCCAGCAGTTACCGGCTCTTAGTGGGTGAGCAGTTCTTC
.	TRBJ2-1	TRBV6-1	many	CASNRAHTGNEQFF	TGTGCCAGCAATCGGGCCCACACGGGCAATGAGCAGTTCTTC
.	TRBJ2-7	TRBV4-2	few	CASSQERRLAYEQYF	TGTGCCAGCAGCCAAGAGAGGCGGTTGGCCTACGAGCAGTACTTC
TRBD1	TRBJ2-7	TRBV28	few	CASSLGGQGAEEQYF	TGTGCCAGCAGCCTGGGGGGACAGGGGGCGGAAGAGCAGTACTTC
.	TRBJ2-1	TRBV9	.	CASTPRGQLNSYNEQFF	TGTGCCAGTACACCCAGAGGCCAGCTGAACTCCTACAATGAGCAGTTCTTC
TRBD2	TRBJ2-1	TRBV20-1	.	CSARPTSIAGGFF	TGCAGTGCTAGACCCACCTCAATAGCGGGGGGGTTCTTC
.	TRBJ1-1	TRBV29-1	.	CSVARNTEAFF	TGCAGCGTTGCTAGGAACACTGAAGCTTTCTTT
.	TRBJ2-1	TRBV4-1	.	CASSQDRMHEQFF	TGCGCCAGCAGCCAAGATCGGATGCATGAGCAGTTCTTC
.	TRBJ2-5	TRBV4-1	.	CASSQEAALKTQYF	TGCGCCAGCAGCCAAGAAGCAGCGTTAAAGACCCAGTACTTC
TRBD2	TRBJ2-3	TRBV29-1	few	CSVSSGGTAQYF	TGCAGCGTAAGCAGCGGGGGAACGGCGCAGTATTTT
.	TRBJ2-2	TRBV6-6	.	CASSYGHSGELFF	TGTGCCAGCAGTTACGGGCATTCCGGGGAGCTGTTTTTT
.	TRBJ2-1	TRBV27	many	CASSLGGLYNEQFF	TGTGCCAGCAGTTTAGGGGGTCTTTACAATGAGCAGTTCTTC
.	TRBJ2-1	TRBV7-6	few	CASSLDPGGNEQFF	TGTGCCAGCAGCTTAGATCCTGGGGGAAATGAGCAGTTCTTC
.	TRBJ2-2	TRBV5-1	few	CASSLALQGTGELFF	TGCGCCAGCAGCTTGGCGCTCCAGGGCACCGGGGAGCTGTTTTTT
.	TRBJ2-5	TRBV10-3	.	CASTVGTEETQYF	TGTGCCAGCACAGTGGGGACGGAAGAGACCCAGTACTTC
.	TRBJ2-1	TRBV4-1	few	CASSQPWDGKGSEQFF	TGCGCCAGCAGCCAACCTTGGGACGGAAAGGGGAGTGAGCAGTTCTTC
.	TRBJ2-4	TRBV7-9	medium-sized	CASTQGAKNIQYF	TGTGCCAGCACCCAGGGGGCCAAAAACATTCAGTACTTC
.	TRBJ1-6	TRBV3-1	.	CASSHDVGNSPLHF	TGTGCCAGCAGCCATGACGTTGGAAATTCACCCCTCCACTTT
.	TRBJ2-2	TRBV12-3/TRBV12-4	.	CASSPLLPAATGELFF	TGTGCCAGCAGTCCACTCCTCCCGGCGGCCACCGGGGAGCTGTTTTTT